Listed here are 24 T cell receptor beta chains from one sample, sequenced in a study of control samples from healthy donors and cancer patients. Sequencing used immunoSEQ multiplex PCR; TCRdb keeps in-frame clones, though not all of them. The table includes roughly 100,000 clones, roughly 85% detected once. Sequencing was done on a sample of blood. The receptor set was obtained from a woman between 50 and 59 years old in good health.

CDR3 region: CASSLAARDQHEQYF. CDR3 DNA sequence: TGTGCCAGCAGCTTAGCGGCGAGGGATCAGCACGAGCAGTACTTC. The genes are TRBV7-2 and TRBJ2-7, with a tentative D call TRBD2 (5 bases). V was shortened by 0 bases and J by 5 bases, with 14 bases between the two germline ends. CDR3 length equals 15 residues. Germline CDR1 SGHTA, CDR2 FQGNSA.

CDR3 protein: CASSFLASDTQYF. The CDR3 DNA reads as TGTGCCAGCAGCTTCCTAGCGTCAGATACGCAGTATTTT. This chain links TRBV5-4 with TRBJ2-3; a weak D match, TRBD2 (6 bases). Trimming pared 2 bases from V and 4 bases from J, leaving 8 bases between. Germline CDR1 reads SGHNT; CDR2 reads YYREEE (reference sequence). The CDR3 covers 13 residues.

The chain carries TRBV10-3 and TRBJ1-3, with 8 bases lining up with TRBD1. CDR3 length: 14 residues. The germline CDR1 and CDR2 sequences are ENHRY and SYGVKD. V lost 11 bases to trimming and J lost 3 bases; unmatched junction nucleotides: 9. The CDR3 is CASRTGIFGNTIYF. For the CDR3, the DNA is TGTGCCTCCCGGACAGGGATATTTGGAAACACCATATATTTT.

The chain combines TRBV4-2 with TRBJ1-1; a weak D match, TRBD1 (5 bases). CDR1 is LGHNA, CDR2 YNFKEQ, per germline. This CDR3 has 16 residues. Between the trimmed V and J ends, which lost 3 bases and 1 base, there was a span of 15 bases. The CDR3 bases are TGTGCCAGCAGCCAGATAACGACAGTTCCGAACACTGAAGCTTTCTTT. This translates into CASSQITTVPNTEAFF.

In DNA form, the CDR3 reads TGTGCCAGCAGGGACAGGCGTATCTACGAGCAGTACTTC. As protein: CASRDRRIYEQYF. V usage is TRBV2 and J usage is TRBJ2-7, with TRBD1 matching over 7 bases. This CDR3 has 13 residues. Per germline, CDR1 SNHLY and CDR2 FYNNEI. Trimming took 6 bases from V and 3 from J; bases not matched to a gene: 5.

The rearrangement joins TRBV5-1 to TRBJ2-7, with 10 nucleotides matching TRBD1. V was clipped by 6 bases and J by 5 bases; unmatched bases: 8. The CDR3 totals 14 residues. Germline V gives CDR1 SGHRS, CDR2 YFSETQ. As DNA, the CDR3 is TGCGCCAGCAACCAGGGACAGGGGCTCCACGAGCAGTACTTC. Protein product: CASNQGQGLHEQYF.

The chain employs TRBV6-2 or TRBV6-3 and TRBJ1-5; D ambiguous. Germline V gene data show CDR1 as MNHEY and CDR2 as SVGEGT. The CDR3 contains 14 residues. V gave up 2 bases and J gave up 7 bases, with 12 bases separating them. The chain's CDR3 is CASSYAGIGQPQHF. The CDR3 DNA reads TGTGCCAGCAGTTACGCCGGGATAGGGCAGCCCCAGCATTTT.

V gene TRBV9 combines with J gene TRBJ2-5, with TRBD2 matching over 7 bases. From germline, CDR1 is SGDLS and CDR2 YYNGEE. This CDR3 spans 15 amino acids. The trim removed 2 bases at V and 2 bases at J, leaving 6 bases unmatched. DNA of the CDR3: TGTGCCAGCAGCGTTGCCCCGGGACTACAAGAGACCCAGTACTTC. As protein: CASSVAPGLQETQYF. Full variable domain (outside the CDR3, taken from reference TRBV9 and TRBJ2-5): DSGVTQTPKHLITATGQRVTLRCSPRSGDLSVYWYQQSLDQGLQFLIQYYNGEERAKGNILERFSAQQFPDLHSELNLSSLELGDSALYFCASSVAPGLQETQYFGPGTRLLVL.

The gene calls are TRBV6-2 or TRBV6-3 and TRBJ2-1; a possible D gene is TRBD1 (5 bases). V was clipped by 2 bases and J by 6 bases, with 11 bases between them. In germline, CDR1 is MNHEY, CDR2 SVGEGT. The CDR3 is 14 amino acids. In DNA form, the CDR3 reads TGTGCCAGCAGTTACGGTGACAGACTCAATGAGCAGTTCTTC. It is translated as CASSYGDRLNEQFF.

V usage is TRBV14 and J usage is TRBJ2-7; TRBD1 might be the D (5 bases). This CDR3 spans 15 amino acids. Germline V gives CDR1 SGHDN, CDR2 FVKESK. Trimming removed 0 bases from V and 4 bases from J, with 13 bases in between. The CDR3 nucleotides are TGTGCCAGCAGCCAAGATGGTAGGGGCTGGTACGAGCAGTACTTC. This translates into CASSQDGRGWYEQYF.

This chain joins TRBV3-1 (or the pseudogene TRBV3-2) and TRBJ2-5; TRBD2 might be the D (6 bases). Germline CDR1 reads LGHDT; CDR2 reads YNNKEL (reference sequence). The CDR3 loop spans 14 amino acids. V lost 3 bases, J lost 5 bases, and 13 bases lay in between. The DNA for the CDR3 is TGTGCCAGCAGCCAGAATGTGGGGAGGGAGACCCAGTACTTC. The encoded protein is CASSQNVGRETQYF.

The rearrangement joins TRBV4-3 to TRBJ1-2; 7 nucleotides agree with TRBD1. CDR1 is LGHNA and CDR2 is YSLEER in the germline V gene. J lost 2 bases, V lost 5 bases, and 11 bases had no gene match. The CDR3 runs 16 residues. This chain's CDR3 is CASSDSSGTVNYGYTF. CDR3 sequence (DNA): TGCGCCAGCAGCGATTCTTCCGGGACAGTGAACTATGGCTACACCTTC.

The CDR3 reads CASSSSLTGVDGYTF. DNA for the CDR3: TGCGCCAGCTCATCATCCCTGACAGGGGTGGATGGCTACACCTTC. The rearrangement joins TRBV5-1 to TRBJ1-2, with 8 bases matching TRBD1. Germline V CDR1 and CDR2: SGHRS, YFSETQ. Trimming removed 7 bases from V and 6 bases from J; junction bases left unmatched: 14. This CDR3 region has 15 residues.

Only one count was recorded for this clone. The chain's CDR3 is CASSGGGADYEQYF. The CDR3 nucleotides read TGTGCCAGCAGCGGAGGGGGGGCAGACTACGAGCAGTACTTC. The gene calls are TRBV9 and TRBJ2-7, with TRBD2 as a possible D gene (7 bases). This CDR3 comprises 14 residues. CDR1 and CDR2 (germline): SGDLS, YYNGEE. Trimming removed 3 bases from V and 3 bases from J, with 13 bases in between.

This chain links TRBV5-1 with TRBJ1-5, with D perhaps TRBD1 (5 bases). Germline CDR1 and CDR2: SGHRS and YFSETQ. The V end lost 1 base, the J end lost 4 bases, and 12 bases lay between the germline ends. The CDR3 has 15 amino acids. Here the CDR3 reads CASSLPGTENQPQHF. The CDR3 nucleotides read TGCGCCAGCAGCTTGCCCGGGACCGAAAATCAGCCCCAGCATTTT.

This clone appeared a single time. The chain carries TRBV28 and TRBJ2-7, with 7 bases that match TRBD2. With 3 bases clipped from V and 4 bases from J, the junction kept 0 bases outside the gene matches. The CDR3 covers 12 residues. Per the germline V gene, CDR1 is MDHEN and CDR2 is SYDVKM. CDR3 protein: CASSLRGYEQYF. The CDR3 coding sequence is TGTGCCAGCAGTTTGCGGGGGTACGAGCAGTACTTC.

The chain couples TRBV30 to TRBJ1-5; a possible D gene is TRBD1 (5 bases). V was clipped by 2 bases and J by 7 bases, with 12 bases between them. Germline CDR1 GTSNPN, CDR2 SVGIG (reference sequence). CDR3 length: 13 amino acids. The CDR3 nucleotides are TGTGCCTGGAGTCTGGGGGGTGGCCAGCCCCAGCATTTT. Its translation is CAWSLGGGQPQHF.

The chain employs TRBV4-1 and TRBJ2-3; 8 bases agree with TRBD1. The V gene end was trimmed by 4 bases and the J gene end by 0 bases; junction bases not matched to a gene: 9. Germline V gene data show CDR1 as MGHRA and CDR2 as YSYEKL. The CDR3 has 17 amino acids. As DNA, the CDR3 is TGCGCCAGCAGCCCCTCAGGGGGCGGATCTAGCACAGATACGCAGTATTTT. Its translation is CASSPSGGGSSTDTQYF.

In this sample, this clone turned up once. In DNA, the CDR3 is TGTGCCACGGCAGTGAACTATGGCTACACCTTC. Translating it yields CATAVNYGYTF. The genes are TRBV12-3 or TRBV12-4 and TRBJ1-2; no reliable D call. The CDR3 runs 11 residues. V dropped 10 bases and J dropped 2 bases, with 8 bases sitting between them.

The V gene is TRBV28, the J gene TRBJ1-1; D gene ambiguous. This CDR3 is 10 amino acids long. Trimming took 8 bases from V and 8 from J, leaving 9 bases between them. Germline assignment: CDR1 MDHEN and CDR2 SYDVKM. The CDR3 sequence: CASSRLEAFF. Written as DNA, the CDR3 is TGTGCCAGCTCACGCCTCGAAGCTTTCTTT.

The chain uses TRBV24-1 and TRBJ2-7, with 10 bases fitting TRBD2. The CDR3 contains 15 residues. The germline V gene has CDR1 KGHDR and CDR2 SFDVKD. V lost 6 bases, J lost 4 bases, and 8 bases stayed unmatched. The CDR3 nucleotides read TGTGCCACCAGTCGAGCAGCGGGAGGGTTTTACGAGCAGTACTTC. This encodes CATSRAAGGFYEQYF.

This clone was recorded only once. The chain joins TRBV5-4 to TRBJ2-3, with 11 nucleotides matching TRBD2. This CDR3 region has 15 residues. V shed 4 bases and J 7 bases; nucleotides not matched to a gene: 8. Germline V gene lookup returns CDR1 SGHNT and CDR2 YYREEE (reference sequence). This CDR3 is CASSPSGGTMNTQYF. CDR3 DNA sequence: TGTGCCAGCAGCCCTAGCGGGGGGACAATGAATACGCAGTATTTT.

The V and J genes are TRBV29-1 and TRBJ2-5, with 9 positions matching TRBD2. Germline CDR1 and CDR2: SQVTM and ANQGSEA. This CDR3 has 19 amino acids. V lost 4 bases, J lost 5 bases, and 23 bases stayed unmatched. The CDR3 nucleotides are TGCAGCGTTGGGCGACAGGCCCTACCGGGGCGGGGGGGCCCGGAGACCCAGTACTTC. Translating gives CSVGRQALPGRGGPETQYF.

The chain uses TRBV27 and TRBJ1-6, with TRBD1 matching 7 bases. Germline trimming cut 5 bases from V and 5 bases from J; bases unmatched to any gene: 6. The CDR3 consists of 15 residues. Germline V CDR1 and CDR2: MNHEY, SMNVEV (reference sequence). The CDR3 is CASSIGQANNSPLHF. Here the CDR3 DNA reads TGTGCCAGCAGTATAGGACAGGCGAATAATTCACCCCTCCACTTT.